This TCR beta chain was obtained from a study of CD4 T cells in relation to SARS-CoV-2 and coronaviruses. Looking at the study overall: Crossreactive spike epitopes shared across donors were mapped to their HLA restriction.

Libraries were prepared by immunoSEQ multiplex PCR; TCRdb keeps only in-frame clonotypes and omits some of them. The table records about 16,000 clones, 82% of them present only once. With respect to this clone: Its matching antigen is unknown.

Germline V gives CDR1 LNHDA, CDR2 SQIVND (reference sequence). The CDR3 runs to 15 residues. The V gene lost 2 bases and the J gene lost 10 bases, with 15 bases spanning the gap. The unexposed donors gave CD4+ T cells in about 2010-2019, prior to COVID-19. After more than eight days of culture, CD4+ T cells were isolated. Unexposed-donor CD4+ T cells were probed with SARS-CoV-2 S/N and four cold-coronavirus spikes, cells permitting. Each well had about 2.2 million PBMCs in approximately 5.2% human AB serum with IL-2. This clonotype originated in a human donor in good health. This chain uses TRBV19 with TRBJ1-6; D is perhaps TRBD1 (5 bases). Sequencing was done on a sample of CD4+ T cells from PBMCs, cultured in vitro. CDR3 amino acids: CASSIKWGGYSPLHF. Written as DNA, the CDR3 is TGTGCCAGTAGTATAAAGTGGGGGGGTTACTCACCCCTCCACTTT.